This T cell receptor (beta chain) came from a study of T cell changes during pregnancy in multiple sclerosis. The repertoire was sequenced with immunoSEQ multiplex PCR; TCRdb's copy has only in-frame clones and lacks some. The table lists approximately 24,000 clones, roughly 90% of them singletons. By share of the sample, this clone is medium-sized (0.01 to 0.1%). V was shortened by 3 bases and J by 1 base, with 8 bases between the two germline ends. This CDR3 has 13 amino acids. The germline CDR1 and CDR2 sequences are SGHRS and YFSETQ. The material was CD8+ T cells from peripheral blood mononuclear cells, obtained in the third trimester of pregnancy. The rearrangement links TRBV5-1 to TRBJ2-7; D ambiguous. The TCR sequence derives from a female donor in good health, enrolled as a control in a pregnancy study. The CDR3 coding sequence is TGCGCCAGCAGCTCACAGTCTTCCTACGAGCAGTACTTC. It yields the protein CASSSQSSYEQYF.